This is a list of T cell receptor beta chains from one sample in a study of T cell responses to AZD1222 COVID-19 vaccine. Libraries were prepared by immunoSEQ multiplex PCR; TCRdb keeps only in-frame clonotypes and omits some of them. Here the sample spans fewer than 130,000 clones, approximately 85% being singletons. The sequences come from peripheral blood, collected on day 0 of AZD1222 vaccination. Receptors originate from an adult in good health. Both conserved end residues are part of each CDR3. Each record gives: J gene, V gene, D gene, clone size, CDR3 DNA, CDR3 protein. A D gene is named only where the DNA matches it firmly. A row's size may be missing; if present it is once, few, many or a size class.

J gene: TRBJ1-2; V gene: TRBV13; D gene: TRBD1; clone size: .; CDR3 DNA: TGTGCCAGCAGCGACACAGGGGGCAGACTCAATGGCTACACCTTC; CDR3 protein: CASSDTGGRLNGYTF
J gene: TRBJ2-2; V gene: TRBV19; D gene: .; clone size: .; CDR3 DNA: TGTGCCAGTAGGAATCCAGGGAACACCGGGGAGCTGTTTTTT; CDR3 protein: CASRNPGNTGELFF
J gene: TRBJ1-2; V gene: TRBV28; D gene: TRBD1; clone size: once; CDR3 DNA: TGTGCCAGCAGTTGGGACAGGGTATCTGGCTACACCTTC; CDR3 protein: CASSWDRVSGYTF
J gene: TRBJ2-2; V gene: TRBV7-9; D gene: .; clone size: .; CDR3 DNA: TGTGCCAGCAGCCTTGAACAGGTGTCGAACACCGGGGAGCTGTTTTTT; CDR3 protein: CASSLEQVSNTGELFF
J gene: TRBJ1-6; V gene: TRBV7-9; D gene: .; clone size: .; CDR3 DNA: TGTGCCACCGGCCCTGTTGGGGGCAGGCGATCGCCCCTCCACTTT; CDR3 protein: CATGPVGGRRSPLHF
J gene: TRBJ2-1; V gene: TRBV5-1; D gene: .; clone size: .; CDR3 DNA: TGCGCCAGCAGCCCGCAGGGGATTGGTAATGAGCAGTTCTTC; CDR3 protein: CASSPQGIGNEQFF
J gene: TRBJ1-1; V gene: TRBV5-1; D gene: .; clone size: few; CDR3 DNA: TGCGCCAGCAGCATCGATGGACGGTTTGAAGCTTTCTTT; CDR3 protein: CASSIDGRFEAFF
J gene: TRBJ2-7; V gene: TRBV3-1/TRBV3-2; D gene: .; clone size: .; CDR3 DNA: TGTGCCAGCAGCCAAGGACGGAAGACTTACGAGCAGTACTTC; CDR3 protein: CASSQGRKTYEQYF
J gene: TRBJ2-7; V gene: TRBV28; D gene: .; clone size: .; CDR3 DNA: TGTGCCAGCGGGACAGCAATTAGCGGGCTTACCGGGGAGCAGTACTTC; CDR3 protein: CASGTAISGLTGEQYF
J gene: TRBJ1-2; V gene: TRBV19; D gene: TRBD1; clone size: .; CDR3 DNA: TGTGCCAGTAGTAACACAGGGGGGAGCTATGGCTACACCTTC; CDR3 protein: CASSNTGGSYGYTF
J gene: TRBJ1-2; V gene: TRBV19; D gene: TRBD1; clone size: .; CDR3 DNA: TGTGCCAGTACCAAACAGGGGAGGGGCTATGGCTACACCTTC; CDR3 protein: CASTKQGRGYGYTF
J gene: TRBJ1-6; V gene: TRBV23-1; D gene: TRBD1; clone size: .; CDR3 DNA: TGCGCCAGCACGAGCCGGGACAGGAAATATTCACCCCTCCACTTT; CDR3 protein: CASTSRDRKYSPLHF
J gene: TRBJ1-1; V gene: TRBV14; D gene: .; clone size: .; CDR3 DNA: TGTGCCAGCAGCCCGCCAGGGATGAACACTGAAGCTTTCTTT; CDR3 protein: CASSPPGMNTEAFF
J gene: TRBJ1-1; V gene: TRBV2; D gene: .; clone size: .; CDR3 DNA: TGTGCCAGCAGAATCCAGGGTCTAGGTACTGAAGCTTTCTTT; CDR3 protein: CASRIQGLGTEAFF
J gene: TRBJ2-2; V gene: TRBV2; D gene: TRBD1; clone size: .; CDR3 DNA: TGTGCCAGCAGTGTAGGGCGGGGACAGGGGACCGGGGAGCTGTTTTTT; CDR3 protein: CASSVGRGQGTGELFF